This T cell receptor beta chain originates from a study of OX40 agonist ivuxolimab in advanced cancers. Only in-frame clones appear in the TCRdb table, and some are missing; sequencing was by immunoSEQ multiplex PCR. The table lists some 83,000 clones, approximately 86% of them singletons. This CDR3 contains 12 residues. V shed 8 bases and J 4 bases; nucleotides not matched to a gene: 2. The germline CDR1 and CDR2 sequences are MNHNS and SASEGT. The sample was CD4+ or CD8+ T cells sorted from blood, taken in a trial of the OX40 agonist ivuxolimab. The rearrangement links TRBV6-1 to TRBJ1-2; 9 nucleotides line up with TRBD1. This TCR was sampled from an adult with an advanced solid tumor such as melanoma, head and neck, liver or kidney cancer. The chain's CDR3 is CASGQGTYGYTF. DNA of the CDR3: TGTGCCAGCGGACAGGGGACCTATGGCTACACCTTC.